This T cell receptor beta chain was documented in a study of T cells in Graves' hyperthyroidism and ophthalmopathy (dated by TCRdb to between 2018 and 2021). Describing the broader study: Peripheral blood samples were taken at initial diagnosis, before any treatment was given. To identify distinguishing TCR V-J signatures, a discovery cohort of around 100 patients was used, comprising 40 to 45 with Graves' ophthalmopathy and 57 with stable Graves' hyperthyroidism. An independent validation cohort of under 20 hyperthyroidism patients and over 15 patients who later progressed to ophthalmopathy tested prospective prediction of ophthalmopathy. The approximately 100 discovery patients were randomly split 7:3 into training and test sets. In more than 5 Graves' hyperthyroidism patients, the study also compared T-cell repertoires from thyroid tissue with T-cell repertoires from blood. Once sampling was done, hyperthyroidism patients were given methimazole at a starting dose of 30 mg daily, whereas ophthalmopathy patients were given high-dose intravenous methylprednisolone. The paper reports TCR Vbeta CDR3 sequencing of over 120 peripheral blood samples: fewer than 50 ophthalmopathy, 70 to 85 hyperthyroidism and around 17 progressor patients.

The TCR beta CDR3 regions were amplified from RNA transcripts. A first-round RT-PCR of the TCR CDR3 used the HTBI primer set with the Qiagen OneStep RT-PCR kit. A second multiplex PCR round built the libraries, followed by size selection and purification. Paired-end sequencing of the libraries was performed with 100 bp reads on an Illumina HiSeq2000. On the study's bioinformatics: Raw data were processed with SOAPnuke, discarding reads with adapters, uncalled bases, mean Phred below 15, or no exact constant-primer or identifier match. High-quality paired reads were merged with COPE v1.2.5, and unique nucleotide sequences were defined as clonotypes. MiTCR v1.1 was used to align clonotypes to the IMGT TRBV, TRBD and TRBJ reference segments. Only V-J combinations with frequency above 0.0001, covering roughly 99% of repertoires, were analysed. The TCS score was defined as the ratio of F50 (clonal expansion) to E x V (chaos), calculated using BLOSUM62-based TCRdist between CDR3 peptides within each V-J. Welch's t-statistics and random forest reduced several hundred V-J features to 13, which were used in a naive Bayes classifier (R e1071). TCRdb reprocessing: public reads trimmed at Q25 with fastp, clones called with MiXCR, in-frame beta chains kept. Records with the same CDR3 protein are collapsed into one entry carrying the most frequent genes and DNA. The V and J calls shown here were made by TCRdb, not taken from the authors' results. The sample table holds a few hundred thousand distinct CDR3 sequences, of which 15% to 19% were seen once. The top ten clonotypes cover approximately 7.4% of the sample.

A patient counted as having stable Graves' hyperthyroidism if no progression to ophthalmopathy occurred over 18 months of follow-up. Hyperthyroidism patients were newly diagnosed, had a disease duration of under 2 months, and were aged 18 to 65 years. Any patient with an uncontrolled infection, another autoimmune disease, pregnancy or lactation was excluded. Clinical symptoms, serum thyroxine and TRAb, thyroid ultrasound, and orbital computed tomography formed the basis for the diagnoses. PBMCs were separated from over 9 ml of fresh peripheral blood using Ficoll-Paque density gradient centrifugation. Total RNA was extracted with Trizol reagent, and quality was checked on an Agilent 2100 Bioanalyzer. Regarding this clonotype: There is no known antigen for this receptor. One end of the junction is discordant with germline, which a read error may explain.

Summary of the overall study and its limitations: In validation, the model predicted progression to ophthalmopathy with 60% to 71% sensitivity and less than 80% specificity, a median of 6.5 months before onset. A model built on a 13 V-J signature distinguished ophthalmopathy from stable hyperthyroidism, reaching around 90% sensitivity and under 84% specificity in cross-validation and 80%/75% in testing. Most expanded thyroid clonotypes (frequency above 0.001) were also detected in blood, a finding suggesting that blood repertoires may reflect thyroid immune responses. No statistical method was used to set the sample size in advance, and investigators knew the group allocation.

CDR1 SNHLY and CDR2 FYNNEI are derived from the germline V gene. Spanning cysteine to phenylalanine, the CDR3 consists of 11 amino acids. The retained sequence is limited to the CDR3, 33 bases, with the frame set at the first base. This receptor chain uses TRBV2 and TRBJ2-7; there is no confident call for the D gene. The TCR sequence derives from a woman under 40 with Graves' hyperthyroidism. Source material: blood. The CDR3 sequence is CAGSAFYEQYF. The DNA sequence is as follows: TGTGCCGGCAGTGCCTTTTACGAGCAGTACTTC.